The entry below describes one T cell receptor (beta chain). What this receptor recognizes is not known. At one boundary the junction diverges from the germline segment, which might be a read error. The data were taken from a study of TIL therapy for anti-PD-1-resistant metastatic lung cancer (dated by TCRdb to about 2021). About the study as a whole: Among the enrolled patients, the median age was 54 years (range about 35-80), and the median tumor PD-L1 proportion score was roughly 6%. The cohort was predominantly lung adenocarcinoma, with a handful of EGFR-mutant and two ALK-rearranged tumors, and half of patients were current or former smokers. Across the cohort, whole-exome sequencing showed a median non-synonymous tumor mutation burden of under 1.8 mutations per megabase. T cell receptor beta sequencing of tumor and peripheral blood served to follow clonotypes across the tumor, the expanded TIL product, and serial blood samples. The research as a whole found: The study protocol defined all tumor marker inferences as exploratory. The cohort was highly selected, with more treatment-naive, never-smoker and oncogene-addicted patients than typical, limiting generalizability. High clonal turnover was observed in TIL culture, with many enriched product clones not detected in the baseline tumor, which suggested clonal contraction rather than faithful expansion. Compared with baseline intratumoral T cells, expanded TIL cultures were more clonal and less diverse (median clonality 6% vs 31%, p < 0.0001).

The intended sense of this specimen's time point label: pre-treatment sample, taken before nivolumab and TIL therapy. Excised metastases, mostly pleural nodules or supraclavicular lymph nodes, were used as baseline tumor samples and were taken from the same resection from which TIL were grown. Tumors were collected before any PD-1/PD-L1 blockade, after which patients were given nivolumab, and patients who progressed were given lymphodepletion, an infusion of expanded TIL and IL-2. Between late 2017 and January 2020, a dual-center phase I trial enrolled adults who had stage 4 NSCLC. Samples came from a single-arm, open-label phase I trial of tumor-infiltrating lymphocyte therapy with nivolumab in advanced non-small cell lung cancer. Portions of each resected tumor were snap-frozen in liquid nitrogen and stored at -80 °C. Using laser-capture macrodissection, tumor regions of interest were selected on H&E sections, then pulverized into approximately 15 mg aliquots and extracted using Qiagen Allprep kits.

The immunoSEQ v3 hsTCRB kit was used to amplify TCR beta CDR3 regions from genomic DNA through bias-controlled multiplex PCR. An Illumina NextSeq 500 was used to sequence the TCR libraries, reaching 1.5 million to 2.5 million read pairs at survey level or 5-6 million at deep level. From the authors' description of their analysis: Clonality was reported by immunoSEQ Analyzer software, which also assigned V, D and J genes and filtered out non-productive sequences. Repertoires of infused TIL and blood were compared using productive Simpson clonality and the Morisita overlap index of productive TRB rearrangements. Not all clones reach the TCRdb copy of this immuneACCESS table, which keeps in-frame sequences only. Checked studies attribute under half of the gap to unresolved V genes and leave the rest unexplained. That table is the source of V, J and clone size, and D and trimming were worked out from the DNA. For this sample there are tens of thousands of clones; 55% to 75% appear just once. The ten largest clones take up 5.6% of the sample.

Inclusive of the bounding cysteine and phenylalanine, the CDR3 is 15 residues long. CDR3 DNA only is kept here, 45 bases in frame from base 1. The germline V gene gives CDR1 as SGDLS and CDR2 as YYNGEE. Here the chain combines TRBV9 and TRBJ2-2; the D gene is possibly TRBD1, with 5 bases matching. The sample here was tumor tissue, taken at baseline. This TCR derives from a person aged 25-85 years with non-small cell lung cancer. CDR3 region: CASRVDSLNTGELFF. The DNA sequence is TGTGCCAGCAGGGTAGACAGCCTGAACACCGGGGAGCTGTTTTTT.